These 20 T cell receptor beta chains came from one sample sequenced in a study of PD-1 blockade in classical Hodgkin lymphoma. Time point here: cycle 4 day 1 (C4D1), after more than five weeks of nivolumab. All the patients suffered relapse after autologous stem cell transplantation, and brentuximab vedotin exposure differed. Thawed PBMCs underwent magnetic negative selection to yield purified CD4+ T cells. Profiling relied on immunoSEQ multiplex PCR, and the TCRdb table lists in-frame clones only, not all of them. The sample has some 30,000 clones, 80% to 90% seen once; the top ten hold approximately 0.8%. This sample comprised CD4+ T cells from blood, obtained before the fourth cycle of nivolumab. The receptors here all came from a human donor with classical Hodgkin lymphoma.

In this sample, this clone turned up once. The rearrangement joins TRBV7-9 to TRBJ2-1; 7 bases map to TRBD2. Germline CDR1 and CDR2: SEHNR and FQNEAQ (reference sequence). The CDR3 is 15 residues long. The junction had 3 bases not matched to a gene; V was cut back by 2 bases and J by 2 bases. The CDR3 nucleotides are TGTGCCAGCAGCTTATCGAGCGGGACCTACAATGAGCAGTTCTTC. Translated: CASSLSSGTYNEQFF.

This clone was detected once. The V and J genes are TRBV4-2 and TRBJ1-5, with D unclear. Germline V gene lookup returns CDR1 LGHNA and CDR2 YNFKEQ. Trimming shortened V by 0 bases and J by 2 bases, and 8 bases separated the two germline ends. The CDR3 extends over 15 amino acids. The CDR3 here is CASSQDFNGNQPQHF. CDR3 DNA sequence: TGTGCCAGCAGCCAAGACTTCAATGGCAATCAGCCCCAGCATTTT.

This chain connects TRBV9 to TRBJ2-1; 10 bases fit TRBD2. Losses at the gene ends were 3 bases for V and 8 bases for J; bases not matched to a gene: 8. Germline V CDR1 and CDR2: SGDLS, YYNGEE. CDR3 length: 15 residues. CDR3 protein: CASSGAGGPFDEQFF. DNA of the CDR3: TGTGCCAGCAGCGGAGCGGGGGGGCCTTTCGATGAGCAGTTCTTC.

In this sample, this clone turned up a few times. The V and J genes are TRBV6-5 and TRBJ1-6; a possible D gene is TRBD1 (6 bases). The CDR3 runs 14 residues. V lost 6 bases, J lost 9 bases, and 15 bases lay in between. The germline CDR1 and CDR2 sequences are MNHEY and SVGAGI. The CDR3 sequence: CASSRDTLASPLHF. As DNA, the CDR3 is TGTGCCAGCAGCCGGGACACCTTGGCTTCACCCCTCCACTTT.

The genes are TRBV10-2 and TRBJ1-1; a possible D gene is TRBD1 (6 bases). The CDR3 runs 14 residues. CDR1 is WSHSY, CDR2 SAAADI, per germline. V dropped 2 bases and J dropped 6 bases, with 13 bases sitting between them. This chain's CDR3 is CASSETDGGPEAFF. Here the CDR3 DNA reads TGCGCCAGCAGTGAGACGGACGGGGGCCCTGAAGCTTTCTTT.

The V gene is TRBV30, the J gene TRBJ2-1, with 8 bases matching TRBD1. The germline V gene has CDR1 GTSNPN and CDR2 SVGIG (reference sequence). CDR3 length: 15 amino acids. Losses at the gene ends were 2 bases for V and 7 bases for J; bases not matched to a gene: 10. CDR3 nucleotide sequence: TGTGCCTGGAGTCACCGGGACAGGAGAAATAATGAGCAGTTCTTC. This encodes CAWSHRDRRNNEQFF.

The chain links TRBV11-3 to TRBJ1-1; 10 positions agree with TRBD1. This CDR3 has 14 amino acids. Germline V gives CDR1 SGHNT, CDR2 YENEEA. Losses at the gene ends were 4 bases for V and 3 bases for J; bases not matched to a gene: 2. The CDR3 region is CASSSGQGDTEAFF. Here the CDR3 DNA reads TGTGCCAGCAGCTCAGGACAGGGGGACACTGAAGCTTTCTTT.

The rearrangement uses TRBV2 and TRBJ2-7; 14 positions agree with TRBD2. Germline loops: CDR1 SNHLY, CDR2 FYNNEI. V gave up 6 bases and J gave up 5 bases; unmatched junction bases: 6. This CDR3 is 15 amino acids long. CDR3 DNA: TGTGCCAGCAGGTTGGAGGGACTAGCGGGGGACGAGCAGTACTTC. Protein product: CASRLEGLAGDEQYF. Drawing the rest from reference TRBV2 and TRBJ2-7, the complete variable domain is EPEVTQTPSHQVTQMGQEVILRCVPISNHLYFYWYRQILGQKVEFLVSFYNNEISEKSEIFDDQFSVERPDGSNFTLKIRSTKLEDSAMYFCASRLEGLAGDEQYFGPGTRLTVT.

The V gene is TRBV10-3, the J gene TRBJ2-3; TRBD1 matches at 11 bases. CDR1 is ENHRY and CDR2 is SYGVKD in the germline V gene. V was pared by 4 bases and J by 5 bases, with 5 bases of the junction left unmatched. The CDR3 loop spans 15 amino acids. The DNA for the CDR3 is TGTGCCATCAGTGTTGGACAGGGGGCGGGAGATACGCAGTATTTT. Its translation: CAISVGQGAGDTQYF.

The chain carries TRBV5-1 and TRBJ1-3; D unclear. The V and J ends lost 2 bases and 2 bases respectively, with 2 bases between them. Per germline, CDR1 SGHRS and CDR2 YFSETQ. The CDR3 has 12 residues. This chain's CDR3 is CASSLTGNTIYF. The CDR3, as DNA: TGCGCCAGCAGCTTAACTGGAAACACCATATATTTT.

This chain connects TRBV11-3 to TRBJ2-1; possibly TRBD1 for D (5 bases). CDR3 length: 15 amino acids. Germline CDR1 SGHNT, CDR2 YENEEA. V was cut by 3 bases and J by 0 bases, with 9 bases left in between. CDR3 in DNA: TGTGCCAGCAGCTTTAGTACAGGCTCCTACAATGAGCAGTTCTTC. This sequence encodes CASSFSTGSYNEQFF.

This chain links TRBV4-3 with TRBJ2-6; no reliable D call. Germline loops: CDR1 LGHNA, CDR2 YSLEER. The V end lost 1 base, the J end lost 0 bases, and 13 bases lay between the germline ends. CDR3 size: 18 residues. CDR3 protein: CASSQVEYLGSGANVLTF. Here the CDR3 DNA reads TGCGCCAGCAGCCAAGTAGAATATCTGGGCTCTGGGGCCAACGTCCTGACTTTC.

The chain is built from TRBV9 and TRBJ2-5, with TRBD2 identical over 9 bases. This CDR3 spans 15 amino acids. V was pared by 4 bases and J by 4 bases, with 8 bases of the junction left unmatched. Germline lookup yields CDR1 SGDLS and CDR2 YYNGEE. The CDR3 DNA sequence: TGTGCCAGCAGCCCTTCCAGCGGGGGGATAGAGACCCAGTACTTC. Its translation: CASSPSSGGIETQYF.

V gene TRBV7-9 combines with J gene TRBJ1-2, with 7 bases fitting TRBD1. Germline assignment: CDR1 SEHNR and CDR2 FQNEAQ (reference sequence). The CDR3 is 12 amino acids. After removal of 5 bases from V and 3 bases from J, the junction contained 0 bases not matched to a gene. The DNA of the CDR3 is TGTGCCAGCAGCCAGGGGGACTATGGCTACACCTTC. Translated, it gives CASSQGDYGYTF.

The chain uses TRBV11-2 and TRBJ2-1; unclear D gene. Between the trimmed V and J ends, which lost 5 bases and 4 bases, there was a span of 9 bases. The CDR3 length is 13 residues. Per germline, CDR1 SGHAT and CDR2 FQNNGV. CDR3 residues: CASSPPSYNEQFF. The CDR3 region has the DNA TGTGCCAGCAGCCCACCGTCGTACAATGAGCAGTTCTTC. Full variable domain (outside the CDR3, taken from reference TRBV11-2 and TRBJ2-1): EAGVAQSPRYKIIEKRQSVAFWCNPISGHATLYWYQQILGQGPKLLIQFQNNGVVDDSQLPKDRFSAERLKGVDSTLKIQPAKLEDSAVYLCASSPPSYNEQFFGPGTRLTVL.

This clone is termed medium-sized. The chain recombines TRBV27 with TRBJ1-5; TRBD1 is a possible D gene (6 bases). Per the germline V gene, CDR1 is MNHEY and CDR2 is SMNVEV (reference sequence). V gave up 3 bases and J gave up 5 bases, with 14 bases separating them. The CDR3 covers 15 residues. The CDR3 protein is CASSLAGQTYQPQHF. The CDR3 DNA is TGTGCCAGCAGTTTGGCCGGACAGACCTATCAGCCCCAGCATTTT.

This chain joins TRBV19 and TRBJ1-1, with D possibly being TRBD1 (5 bases). V lost 4 bases and J lost 8, with 11 bases in between. CDR3 length equals 12 residues. Germline CDR1 LNHDA, CDR2 SQIVND (reference sequence). The CDR3: CASSTGFSEAFF. The CDR3 DNA sequence: TGTGCCAGTAGTACAGGGTTCTCCGAAGCTTTCTTT.

The rearrangement uses TRBV18 and TRBJ1-1; D gene uncertain. Per the germline V gene, CDR1 is KGHSH and CDR2 is LQKENI. Deletions cut 6 bases from V and 5 bases from J, with 10 bases between. The CDR3 sequence is 12 residues long. For the CDR3, the DNA is TGTGCCAGCTCGCATAGTGGAACTGAAGCTTTCTTT. Translating gives CASSHSGTEAFF.

The J gene is TRBJ2-7, the V gene TRBV30, with 10 nucleotides matching TRBD2. The CDR3 runs to 13 residues. The ends lost 3 bases at V and 6 bases at J; junction bases unmatched: 5. Germline V gene data show CDR1 as GTSNPN and CDR2 as SVGIG (reference sequence). The CDR3 reads CAWRWSGGGEQYF. As DNA, the CDR3 is TGTGCCTGGAGATGGAGCGGGGGGGGCGAGCAGTACTTC.

The gene calls are TRBV6-5 and TRBJ2-7, with a possible D match to TRBD2 (6 bases). V was trimmed by 8 bases and J by 0 bases, leaving 11 bases between them. Germline V gene lookup returns CDR1 MNHEY and CDR2 SVGAGI. This CDR3 spans 13 amino acids. The CDR3 DNA is TGTGCCAGCCGGGAGTCCAGCTCCTACGAGCAGTACTTC. Translation: CASRESSSYEQYF.